This note documents a single TCR beta chain sequence. What it binds is not known. Germline V gene lookup returns CDR1 SGDLS and CDR2 YYNGEE. V was pared by 3 bases and J by 4 bases, with 4 bases of the junction left unmatched. This CDR3 comprises 14 residues. Both 60 Vbeta primers and 13 Jbeta primers went into the PCR. Libraries were prepared by immunoSEQ multiplex PCR; TCRdb keeps only in-frame clonotypes and omits some of them. The sample shows over 130,000 clones, approximately 65% of them seen only once. This specimen belongs to a study of cytomegalovirus exposure and HLA in healthy donors. Study background: A data release that came early held approximately 85 million unique TCRs from HLA-typed donors.

Whole-study findings and limits: Reportedly, cytomegalovirus status was diagnosed with high sensitivity and specificity. Fewer N-insertions than the 666-donor mean were reportedly shown by an Asian-associated ancestry cluster in a later analysis. The authors later found most CMV-associated TCR beta chains appeared HLA-restricted.

Source material: PBMCs. The chain links TRBV9 to TRBJ1-3; 7 bases agree with TRBD1. This clonotype originated in a woman aged 55-70 years in good health and CMV-seronegative. CDR3 protein: CASSAQGTGNTIYF. In DNA, the CDR3 is TGTGCCAGCAGCGCACAGGGGACCGGAAACACCATATATTTT.